Described below is a single T cell receptor (beta chain) sequence and its context. What antigen it recognizes has not been identified. No much larger clonotype is one base removed from it; base qualities were not supplied. TCRbeta CDR3 regions were amplified from genomic DNA using the immunoSEQ Assay, a bias-controlled multiplex PCR. The original pipeline was this. Nucleated cell counts per sample were estimated from amplification of reference gene primers within the assay. To quantify the absolute abundance of each unique TCRbeta CDR3 rearrangement, sequence reads were collapsed and filtered. For each sample, productive Simpson clonality was calculated by taking the square root of Simpson's diversity index across productive rearrangements. TCRdb's version of the immuneACCESS table is confined to in-frame rearrangements and falls short of the full clone set. An unresolved V gene accounts for under half of the shortfall where checked; the remainder is of unknown origin. That table gives V, J and clone size, and the DNA gave D and trimming. The sample data list around 140,000 clones, and about 82% of these were observed just once. The ten largest clones add up to approximately 8% of the sample.

Whole blood was collected in K2EDTA tubes by collaborating institutions according to the institutions' own protocols. Collaborator samples were shipped for TCRbeta analysis as frozen whole blood, isolated PBMCs, or DNA extracted from either sample type. These data come from a study of blood T cell repertoires in COVID-19 (dated by TCRdb to the early 2020s). Study-wide context: Samples from collaborators originated in the United States, Italy and Spain and spanned both the acute and convalescent phases of COVID-19. A freely available public database, intended as a resource for researchers studying the immune response to SARS-CoV-2, is where the repertoires were released. The material from the prospective study consisted of cDNA or gDNA derived from T cells, B-cell-depleted T cells, or PBMCs. Where available, HLA class I and class II types were taken from metadata supplied by the sample provider and were not determined by assay-based typing. Nearly every sample came with metadata listing a de-identified subject ID, COVID-19 status, age in years and sex. Samples came from the ongoing ImmuneRACE study (first 160 participants) plus 1,254 subjects from 6 global collaborators. Deeply sampled blood TCRbeta repertoires from subjects exposed to, actively infected with, or recovered from COVID-19 were included in the dataset.

Per the germline V gene, SGHTS is the CDR1 and YDEGEE is the CDR2. The germline ends are 9 bases apart after V is trimmed by 2 bases and J by 1 base. There are 14 amino acids in the CDR3, from cysteine to phenylalanine inclusive. Only the CDR3 portion is preserved as DNA: 42 bases, with reading frame beginning at the first base. Here is what the overall study found, with its caveats: Clinical and demographic metadata were provided uncurated, with the amount varying by source and participant.

The receptor was isolated from a woman aged 60-70 years with acute or convalescent COVID-19. The V gene is TRBV5-8 and the J gene is TRBJ1-1; D gene: possibly TRBD1, on 5 matching bases. Source material: peripheral blood. The DNA sequence is given as TGTGCCAGCAGCTTCGTGGGGCGGAACACTGAAGCTTTCTTT. Its protein product is CASSFVGRNTEAFF.